A single sample gave rise to the 21 T cell receptor beta chains below, sequenced in a study of shared clonotypes between healthy human individuals. The repertoire was sequenced with immunoSEQ multiplex PCR; TCRdb's copy has only in-frame clones and lacks some. The sample consists of some 2,000,000 clones, over 85% of them appearing once. CD45RO-negative, CCR7-positively selected cells formed the naive CD8 fraction, excluding terminally differentiated effector memory CD45RA+ cells. The specimen sequenced was naive CD8+ T cells sorted from blood. Every receptor here comes from a man aged 18 to 30 in good health.

The chain combines TRBV4-3 with TRBJ2-7; TRBD2 matches 9 bases. The V segment lost 4 bases and the J segment 3 bases; nucleotides outside the gene matches: 7. CDR3 size: 15 residues. Germline V gives CDR1 LGHNA, CDR2 YSLEER. In nucleotides, the CDR3 is TGCGCCAGCAGCCGGGAACTAGCGGGCGACTACGAGCAGTACTTC. This sequence encodes CASSRELAGDYEQYF.

The chain couples TRBV30 to TRBJ1-1; tentative D call: TRBD1 (5 bases). From germline, CDR1 is GTSNPN and CDR2 SVGIG (reference sequence). Trimming cost V 5 bases and J 1 base, with 11 bases left between them. This CDR3 has 13 amino acids. The CDR3 loop reads CAWALDRNTEAFF. DNA of the CDR3: TGTGCCTGGGCCCTAGACAGGAACACTGAAGCTTTCTTT. Full variable domain (missing parts from reference TRBV30 and TRBJ1-1): SQTIHQWPATLVQPVGSPLSLECTVEGTSNPNLYWYRQAAGRGLQLLFYSVGIGQISSEVPQNLSASRPQDRQFILSSKKLLLSDSGFYLCAWALDRNTEAFFGQGTRLTVV.

The chain combines TRBV9 with TRBJ1-4; D is unclear. V was pared by 0 bases and J by 0 bases, with 3 bases between. The V gene's germline CDR1 is SGDLS and CDR2 YYNGEE. The CDR3 runs to 14 residues. As DNA, the CDR3 is TGTGCCAGCAGCGTAGCTGCAACTAATGAAAAACTGTTTTTT. Its protein product is CASSVAATNEKLFF.

V usage is TRBV5-5 and J usage is TRBJ1-2; 7 nucleotides match TRBD1. The CDR3 contains 15 residues. V was pared by 3 bases and J by 6 bases, with 11 bases of the junction left unmatched. Germline CDR1 is SGHKS and CDR2 is YYEKEE (reference sequence). The CDR3 reads CASSSTGNVQNGYTF. CDR3 nucleotides: TGTGCCAGCAGCTCGACAGGGAACGTCCAGAATGGCTACACCTTC. The full variable domain, completed using reference TRBV5-5 and TRBJ1-2, is DAGVTQSPTHLIKTRGQQVTLRCSPISGHKSVSWYQQVLGQGPQFIFQYYEKEERGRGNFPDRFSARQFPNYSSELNVNALLLGDSALYLCASSSTGNVQNGYTFGSGTRLTVV.

V and J are TRBV28 and TRBJ1-1; no clear D gene. Germline loops: CDR1 MDHEN, CDR2 SYDVKM. CDR3 size: 16 residues. The germline V and J ends were trimmed by 3 bases and 2 bases, with 16 bases remaining between them. The CDR3 is CASSFEGERGNTEAFF. CDR3 DNA sequence: TGTGCCAGCAGTTTCGAGGGAGAGCGTGGAAACACTGAAGCTTTCTTT.

About this clone itself: The same CDR3 also results from other DNA sequences found in this sample. The chain links TRBV6-5 to TRBJ2-7; 8 bases agree with TRBD2. V was clipped by 6 bases and J by 5 bases; unmatched bases: 3. Germline V gives CDR1 MNHEY, CDR2 SVGAGI. The CDR3 length is 12 residues. This chain's CDR3 is CASSPGGHEQYF. DNA for the CDR3: TGTGCCAGCAGCCCGGGGGGGCACGAGCAGTACTTC.

Note on this clone: One end of the junction is discordant with germline, which a read error may explain. This sequence joins TRBV7-7 and TRBJ2-1, with D unclear. The CDR3 contains 15 residues. Looked up from germline, CDR1 is SSHAT and CDR2 is FNYEAQ (reference sequence). The CDR3 nucleotides are TGTGCTAGCAGCCCCCTCCAAGGGACCTACAATGAGCAGTTCTTC. Its translation is CASSPLQGTYNEQFF.

The chain has TRBV2 and TRBJ2-1; tentatively, D is TRBD1 or TRBD2 (6 bases each). With 6 bases removed from V and 4 bases from J, the gap between germline ends came to 16 bases. CDR3 size: 15 residues. The V gene's germline CDR1 is SNHLY and CDR2 FYNNEI. The CDR3: CASRREGGKYNEQFF. In DNA, the CDR3 is TGTGCCAGCAGACGGGAAGGGGGGAAATACAATGAGCAGTTCTTC.

The chain is built from TRBV6-5 and TRBJ2-3, with unresolved D. CDR1 and CDR2 from the germline V gene are MNHEY and SVGAGI. The V and J ends lost 6 bases and 5 bases respectively, with 12 bases between them. The CDR3 is 13 amino acids. The CDR3 bases are TGTGCCAGCAGCCCCTTGAGAGAAGATACGCAGTATTTT. Translating it yields CASSPLREDTQYF.

This sequence joins TRBV27 and TRBJ2-1; 7 bases fit TRBD2. CDR3 length: 16 amino acids. Germline V gene data show CDR1 as MNHEY and CDR2 as SMNVEV (reference sequence). Trimming cost V 1 base and J 2 bases; bases outside gene matches: 5. The CDR3 sequence is CASSLLGEGTYNEQFF. The CDR3 DNA follows: TGTGCCAGCAGTTTATTAGGGGAGGGAACCTACAATGAGCAGTTCTTC.

The chain joins TRBV6-1 to TRBJ1-1, with D possibly TRBD1 on 6 matching bases. Germline CDR1 and CDR2: MNHNS and SASEGT. The CDR3 runs to 13 residues. V lost 5 bases and J 6 bases, leaving 13 bases between the germline ends. The CDR3 nucleotides read TGTGCCAGCAGTTCCCCCAGGGGCCCTGAAGCTTTCTTT. Its translation: CASSSPRGPEAFF.

This chain links TRBV27 with TRBJ1-6; a possible D gene is TRBD1 (5 bases). Between the trimmed V and J ends, which lost 5 bases and 7 bases, there was a span of 15 bases. Germline CDR1 is MNHEY and CDR2 is SMNVEV (reference sequence). The CDR3 is 15 residues long. The CDR3 DNA sequence: TGTGCCAGCAGTCCGCGCAGGGCCGAAAATTCACCCCTCCACTTT. The encoded protein is CASSPRRAENSPLHF.

The rearrangement joins TRBV5-1 to TRBJ2-7; 7 bases match TRBD1. CDR3 length: 14 residues. The germline CDR1 and CDR2 sequences are SGHRS and YFSETQ. Unmatched junction bases numbered 7, after V lost 5 bases and J lost 2 bases. CDR3 loop: CASSYRGLPYEQYF. Here the CDR3 DNA reads TGCGCCAGCAGTTATAGGGGGCTCCCCTACGAGCAGTACTTC.

A note on this clone: Other DNA sequences in the same sample also yield this CDR3. The gene calls are TRBV2 and TRBJ2-7; weak D call: TRBD2 (5 bases). Trimming took off 3 bases at V and 0 bases at J, with 12 bases between the two ends. CDR1 and CDR2 from the germline V gene are SNHLY and FYNNEI. The CDR3 is 15 amino acids. CDR3 loop: CASSEGLGSSYEQYF. CDR3 bases: TGTGCCAGCAGTGAGGGCCTGGGGAGCTCCTACGAGCAGTACTTC.

This chain uses TRBV2 with TRBJ1-5, with TRBD1 as a possible D gene (5 bases). The CDR3 runs 14 residues. With 1 base removed from V and 5 bases from J, the gap between germline ends came to 9 bases. CDR1 and CDR2 from the germline V gene are SNHLY and FYNNEI. CDR3 amino acids: CASSEGDPYQPQHF. As DNA, the CDR3 is TGTGCCAGCAGTGAAGGGGACCCCTATCAGCCCCAGCATTTT. The full variable domain, its missing parts supplied by reference TRBV2 and TRBJ1-5, is EPEVTQTPSHQVTQMGQEVILRCVPISNHLYFYWYRQILGQKVEFLVSFYNNEISEKSEIFDDQFSVERPDGSNFTLKIRSTKLEDSAMYFCASSEGDPYQPQHFGDGTRLSIL.

This rearrangement joins TRBV6-6 to TRBJ1-2; D is undetermined. The V end was cut by 0 bases, the J end by 4 bases, with 9 bases between. Germline loops: CDR1 MNHNY, CDR2 SVGAGI (reference sequence). CDR3 size: 14 residues. DNA for the CDR3: TGTGCCAGCAGTTACTCCTCAGAATCCTATGGCTACACCTTC. Amino acid sequence: CASSYSSESYGYTF.

This clone is a singleton in its sample. J is TRBJ2-5 and V is TRBV6-1; 9 nucleotides match TRBD1. J gave up 2 bases and V 6 bases, and 7 bases lay outside the gene matches. The CDR3 loop spans 15 amino acids. CDR1 and CDR2 from the germline V gene are MNHNS and SASEGT. CDR3 in amino acids: CASSGTGGTQETQYF. CDR3 DNA sequence: TGTGCCAGCAGCGGTACAGGGGGCACACAAGAGACCCAGTACTTC.

The chain combines TRBV9 with TRBJ1-2, with D uncertain. Between the trimmed V and J ends, which lost 0 bases and 4 bases, there was a span of 10 bases. The length of the CDR3 is 14 residues. Germline values: CDR1 SGDLS, CDR2 YYNGEE. CDR3 residues: CASSVDGASYGYTF. DNA for the CDR3: TGTGCCAGCAGCGTAGATGGAGCGAGCTATGGCTACACCTTC.

This chain uses TRBV5-1 with TRBJ2-7; D gene uncertain. This CDR3 is 14 amino acids long. Germline V gene lookup returns CDR1 SGHRS and CDR2 YFSETQ. The ends were cut back, 0 bases at V and 3 bases at J, with 10 bases in the middle. The CDR3 coding sequence is TGCGCCAGCAGCTTGGGGACGGCCCTCTACGAGCAGTACTTC. It codes for CASSLGTALYEQYF.

Concerning this clone: The identical CDR3 is also encoded by other nucleotide sequences in the sample. V usage is TRBV6-1 and J usage is TRBJ1-1; D unclear. V was shortened by 6 bases and J by 3 bases, with 2 bases between the two germline ends. The CDR3 length is 10 residues. Germline V gene sequence: CDR1 MNHNS, CDR2 SASEGT. CDR3 region: CASRYTEAFF. CDR3 nucleotide sequence: TGTGCCAGCAGATACACTGAAGCTTTCTTT.

The gene calls are TRBV5-4 and TRBJ2-7, with TRBD2 identical over 7 bases. Trimming took 4 bases from V and 7 from J; bases not matched to a gene: 14. The CDR3 loop spans 15 amino acids. Per germline, CDR1 SGHNT and CDR2 YYREEE (reference sequence). The CDR3 here is CASSQSGVWPLEQYF. The CDR3 DNA follows: TGTGCCAGCAGCCAGAGCGGGGTCTGGCCATTGGAGCAGTACTTC.